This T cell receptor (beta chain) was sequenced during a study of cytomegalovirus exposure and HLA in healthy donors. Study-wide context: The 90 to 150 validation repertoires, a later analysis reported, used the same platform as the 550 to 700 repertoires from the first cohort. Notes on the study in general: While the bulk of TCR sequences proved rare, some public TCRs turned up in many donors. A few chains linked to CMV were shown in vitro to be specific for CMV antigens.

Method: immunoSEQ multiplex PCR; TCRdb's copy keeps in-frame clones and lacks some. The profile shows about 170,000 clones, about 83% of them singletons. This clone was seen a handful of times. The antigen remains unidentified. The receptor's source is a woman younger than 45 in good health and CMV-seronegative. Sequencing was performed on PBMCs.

The DNA of the CDR3 is TGTGCCAGCTCACCCGGACAGCAAGAGACCCAGTACTTC. It is translated as CASSPGQQETQYF. This chain connects TRBV18 to TRBJ2-5; D is possibly TRBD1 (6 bases). The V gene's germline CDR1 is KGHSH and CDR2 LQKENI. CDR3 length: 13 amino acids. The V end was cut by 3 bases, the J end by 2 bases, with 7 bases between.